What follows are 14 T cell receptor beta chains derived from one specimen sequenced in a study of blood T cell repertoires in COVID-19. Sequencing used immunoSEQ multiplex PCR; TCRdb keeps in-frame clones, though not all of them. The sample records roughly 130,000 clones, around 86% being singletons. The sample taken for sequencing was peripheral blood. All receptors derive from a man aged 35-49 years with active or convalescent COVID-19.

V and J are TRBV20-1 and TRBJ2-2; D not resolved. The germline V and J ends were trimmed by 3 bases and 0 bases, with 5 bases remaining between them. CDR1 and CDR2 (germline): DFQATT, SNEGSKA (reference sequence). The CDR3 length is 13 residues. The CDR3 DNA reads TGCAGTGCTAGTGCAGCGAACACCGGGGAGCTGTTTTTT. The encoded protein is CSASAANTGELFF.

V usage is TRBV14 and J usage is TRBJ2-3; D possibly corresponds to TRBD1 (6 bases). The CDR3 sequence is 15 residues long. Trimming took off 2 bases at V and 2 bases at J, with 11 bases between the two ends. Germline loops: CDR1 SGHDN, CDR2 FVKESK. The DNA for the CDR3 is TGTGCCAGCAGCCAATCGGGACACTACACAGATACGCAGTATTTT. It is translated as CASSQSGHYTDTQYF.

The DNA for the CDR3 is TGTGCCAGCAGCCCCCAGTCGCAGGCGAACACTGAAGCTTTCTTT. Residues: CASSPQSQANTEAFF. The V call is TRBV7-9, the J call TRBJ1-1; D uncertain. From germline, CDR1 is SEHNR and CDR2 FQNEAQ (reference sequence). V lost 5 bases and J 1 base, leaving 14 bases between the germline ends. This CDR3 region has 15 residues.

The chain recombines TRBV7-2 with TRBJ2-5; 8 bases map to TRBD2. The CDR3 is 14 amino acids. The germline V gene encodes CDR1 SGHTA and CDR2 FQGNSA. J lost 5 bases, V lost 5 bases, and 7 bases had no gene match. CDR3 in DNA: TGTGCCAGCAGCCCCGGACTAGCTGGGGAGACCCAGTACTTC. Translation: CASSPGLAGETQYF.

This clone was counted only a few times. The CDR3 sequence: CSVGDRVGNQPQHF. CDR3 sequence (DNA): TGCAGCGTTGGTGACAGGGTTGGAAATCAGCCCCAGCATTTT. The V gene is TRBV29-1, the J gene TRBJ1-5; 7 nucleotides agree with TRBD1. V lost 4 bases and J lost 4; bases outside the gene matches: 7. CDR1 is SQVTM and CDR2 is ANQGSEA in the germline V gene. The CDR3 is 14 amino acids.

This chain uses TRBV6-1 with TRBJ1-5, with D possibly being TRBD1 (5 bases). The CDR3 is 17 residues long. V was clipped by 3 bases and J by 5 bases, with 20 bases between them. Germline-derived CDR1 and CDR2 are MNHNS and SASEGT. CDR3 nucleotide sequence: TGTGCCAGCAGTGACCCTTTTGGAGGGGAAAGTGATCAGCCCCAGCATTTT. Protein: CASSDPFGGESDQPQHF.

The chain combines TRBV7-2 with TRBJ1-2, with unresolved D. With 4 bases removed from V and 4 bases from J, the gap between germline ends came to 7 bases. This CDR3 contains 12 residues. The V gene's germline CDR1 is SGHTA and CDR2 FQGNSA. The chain's CDR3 is CASSSDTYGYTF. The CDR3 DNA sequence: TGTGCCAGCAGCTCCGACACCTATGGCTACACCTTC.

This clone appeared once. The chain has TRBV7-2 and TRBJ2-7; no firm D call. The CDR3 has 15 amino acids. V lost 2 bases and J 2 bases, leaving 13 bases between the germline ends. Germline CDR1 is SGHTA and CDR2 is FQGNSA. The CDR3 DNA reads TGTGCCAGCAGCTTATTCGCGCCAGGAACCTACGAGCAGTACTTC. It encodes CASSLFAPGTYEQYF.

This chain uses TRBV19 with TRBJ2-2; possibly TRBD2 for D (7 bases). Trimming took 6 bases from V and 0 from J, leaving 17 bases between them. Looked up from germline, CDR1 is LNHDA and CDR2 is SQIVND (reference sequence). This CDR3 has 17 residues. In DNA form, the CDR3 reads TGTGCCAGTAGAATCGGCGGCGGGGGCTCGAACACCGGGGAGCTGTTTTTT. Protein product: CASRIGGGGSNTGELFF.

The chain uses TRBV4-3 and TRBJ2-2, with TRBD1 as a possible D gene (6 bases). V was cut by 1 base and J by 1 base, with 13 bases left in between. Germline CDR1 LGHNA, CDR2 YSLEER. The CDR3 has 17 amino acids. CDR3: CASSQADSGQNTGELFF. CDR3 DNA sequence: TGCGCCAGCAGCCAAGCGGACAGCGGACAGAACACCGGGGAGCTGTTTTTT.

This clone was seen only once. V usage is TRBV7-2 and J usage is TRBJ1-4; D not resolved. CDR1 and CDR2 (germline): SGHTA, FQGNSA. The CDR3 sequence is 14 residues long. V was shortened by 1 base and J by 8 bases, with 11 bases between the two germline ends. In DNA form, the CDR3 reads TGTGCCAGCAGCTTAGATCGGGTTCGCGAAAAACTGTTTTTT. Its protein is CASSLDRVREKLFF.

V and J are TRBV7-9 and TRBJ2-4; 9 bases line up with TRBD2. The germline CDR1 and CDR2 sequences are SEHNR and FQNEAQ (reference sequence). The CDR3 contains 15 residues. Trimming cost V 3 bases and J 1 base; bases outside gene matches: 1. The CDR3 nucleotides read TGTGCCAGCAGCTTGCTAGCGGGGGCCAAAAACATTCAGTACTTC. It is translated as CASSLLAGAKNIQYF. Together with reference TRBV7-9 and TRBJ2-4, the CDR3 gives the full variable domain: DTGVSQNPRHKITKRGQNVTFRCDPISEHNRLYWYRQTLGQGPEFLTYFQNEAQLEKSRLLSDRFSAERPKGSFSTLEIQRTEQGDSAMYLCASSLLAGAKNIQYFGAGTRLSVL.

This clone has just a few counts. The rearrangement joins TRBV6-5 to TRBJ2-5; 12 nucleotides match TRBD1. Germline V gives CDR1 MNHEY, CDR2 SVGAGI. The ends lost 5 bases at V and 8 bases at J; junction bases unmatched: 6. The CDR3 has 14 amino acids. The CDR3 sequence is CASSQGQGAGTQYF. The CDR3, as DNA: TGTGCCAGCAGTCAGGGACAGGGGGCAGGTACCCAGTACTTC.

The rearrangement uses TRBV3-1 (or the pseudogene TRBV3-2) and TRBJ1-6, with D perhaps TRBD1 (5 bases). The CDR3 totals 16 residues. Between the trimmed V and J ends, which lost 4 bases and 4 bases, there was a span of 14 bases. Germline CDR1 and CDR2: LGHDT and YNNKEL (reference sequence). The CDR3 protein is CASSLGAAGYNSPLHF. CDR3 DNA: TGTGCCAGCAGCCTTGGGGCAGCCGGATATAATTCACCCCTCCACTTT.